What follows describes a single TCR beta chain. This clonotype came up many times. Its antigen has not been determined. Per-base quality was not reported, and no clone a single base away is much larger than it. Stable Graves' hyperthyroidism was defined as no progression to ophthalmopathy during 18 months of follow-up. Hyperthyroidism patients were newly diagnosed, had a disease duration of under 2 months, and were aged 18 to 65 years. Patients with uncontrolled infections, other autoimmune diseases, pregnancy or lactation were excluded. Clinical symptoms, serum thyroxine and TRAb, thyroid ultrasound, and orbital computed tomography formed the basis for the diagnoses. Ficoll-Paque density gradient centrifugation was used to isolate PBMCs from under 11 ml of fresh peripheral blood. Trizol reagent was used to extract total RNA, and RNA quality was then checked on an Agilent 2100 Bioanalyzer. This specimen comes from a study of T cells in Graves' hyperthyroidism and ophthalmopathy (dated by TCRdb to the late 2010s). About the study as a whole: Peripheral blood samples were taken at initial diagnosis, before any treatment was given. To identify distinguishing TCR V-J signatures, a discovery cohort of about 100 patients was used, comprising roughly 45 with Graves' ophthalmopathy and some 60 with stable Graves' hyperthyroidism. Prospective prediction of ophthalmopathy was tested in an independent validation cohort of fewer than 20 hyperthyroidism patients and around 16 patients who later progressed to ophthalmopathy. The 90 to 100 discovery patients were randomly divided into training and test sets at a 7:3 ratio. In over five Graves' hyperthyroidism patients, the study also compared T-cell repertoires from thyroid tissue with T-cell repertoires from blood. Following sampling, methimazole starting at 30 mg daily was given to hyperthyroidism patients, and high-dose intravenous methylprednisolone was given to ophthalmopathy patients. The paper reports TCR Vbeta CDR3 sequencing of approximately 140 peripheral blood samples: around 45 ophthalmopathy, roughly 80 hyperthyroidism and 17 progressor patients.

Results the study describes overall, beyond this receptor: In cross-validation, a model built on a 13 V-J signature told ophthalmopathy apart from stable hyperthyroidism with under 90% sensitivity and about 81% specificity, and in testing the same model reached 80%/75%. Blood samples also contained most of the expanded thyroid clonotypes (frequency above 0.001), which suggests that blood repertoires may reflect thyroid immune responses. During validation, the model predicted progression to ophthalmopathy a median of roughly 7.1 months ahead of onset, with around 71% sensitivity and almost 75% specificity. Sample size was not statistically predetermined, and investigators were not blinded to group allocation.

The TCR beta CDR3 regions were amplified from RNA transcripts. The first round of RT-PCR for the TCR CDR3 was performed with the HTBI primer set and the Qiagen OneStep RT-PCR kit. Libraries were constructed in a second round of multiplex PCR, after which size selection and purification were carried out. Paired-end sequencing of the libraries was performed with 100 bp reads on an Illumina HiSeq2000. From the authors' description of their analysis: SOAPnuke was used to process the raw data, throwing out any read that contained adapters or uncalled bases, had a mean Phred below 15, or lacked an exact constant-primer or identifier match. COPE v1.2.5 was used to merge the high-quality paired reads, and each unique nucleotide sequence was defined as a clonotype. MiTCR v1.1 was used to align clonotypes to the IMGT TRBV, TRBD and TRBJ reference segments. The analysis was restricted to V-J combinations with a frequency above 0.0001, which together covered 98% to 99.2% of the repertoires. The TCS score was defined as F50 (clonal expansion) divided by E x V (chaos), with BLOSUM62-based TCRdist calculated between CDR3 peptides within each V-J. Welch's t-statistics and random forest reduced 500 to 650 V-J features to under 15, which were used in a naive Bayes classifier (R e1071). TCRdb's own reprocessing of the public reads used fastp at Q25 and MiXCR and kept productive beta chains. Every CDR3 protein is listed once, alongside the most common genes and DNA of its rows. TCRdb's processing, not the study's, gives the V and J calls here. This sample lists a few hundred thousand distinct CDR3 sequences; about a sixth were detected once. The top ten hold over 12% of the sample.

At the junction V is shortened by 6 bases and J by 3 bases; bases outside the gene matches: 4. The CDR3 covers 13 residues, taking in both the cysteine and the phenylalanine. Here the CDR3 DNA is all that survives: 39 bases in frame from base 1. This clonotype was sampled from a woman between 18 and 29 years old with Graves' hyperthyroidism. The sequencing input was blood. The V and J genes are TRBV12-3 or TRBV12-4 and TRBJ1-2; TRBD1 agrees with 7 junctional bases. The encoded CDR3 is CASRGGTDYGYTF. The DNA reads as follows: TGTGCCAGCAGGGGGGGGACAGACTATGGCTACACCTTC.